A selection of T cell receptor beta chains follows, all from one sample in a study of T-cell reconstitution after alpha-beta-depleted transplantation in children. TCRdb reprocessed the PCR reads with MiXCR, giving one entry per CDR3 protein. Of 360,000 or so distinct CDR3 sequences in the sample, about a fifth are singletons; the top ten hold around 4%. Here the sequenced sample was PBMCs from the stem cell graft donor, taken from the stem cell graft. The receptor set was obtained from a human donor who donated a stem cell graft to a child with acute myeloid leukemia. Each CDR3 is given without its conserved first and last residue. The D gene is left open where the match is weak. Only part of the rows carry a size: once, few, many, or a class if the clone is expanded.

v_call	d_call	j_call	clone_size	cdr3_aa
TRBV28	.	TRBJ1-5	.	ASSLFRASNQPQH
TRBV12-3/TRBV12-4	TRBD2	TRBJ2-2	few	ASRPGLPTTGELF
TRBV20-1	TRBD2	TRBJ2-3	few	SASEGAGSDTQY
TRBV28	.	TRBJ2-4	.	ASSLSQWGLAKNIQY
TRBV12-3/TRBV12-4	TRBD2	TRBJ2-3	few	ASSFFYASGSTADTQY
TRBV6-2/TRBV6-3	TRBD1	TRBJ1-2	few	ASSYSAGQGASYGYT
TRBV2	TRBD2	TRBJ2-3	.	ASFLAGADTQY
TRBV20-1	TRBD2	TRBJ2-3	many	SARGLAGGTDTQY
TRBV29-1	.	TRBJ1-1	few	SVSLRVGTEAF
TRBV7-2	.	TRBJ2-1	.	ASSLVSRDEQF
TRBV20-1	.	TRBJ2-2	.	SAKGPRGAGELF
TRBV28	.	TRBJ2-7	many	ASSFRGAFEQY
TRBV11-2	.	TRBJ2-1	few	ASSLEGRRLV
TRBV12-3/TRBV12-4	.	TRBJ1-1	.	ASSRQRNTEAF
TRBV27	.	TRBJ2-3	few	ASSFSLVGGTQY
TRBV27	.	TRBJ2-1	many	ASTLLPGTVYNEQF
TRBV12-3/TRBV12-4	.	TRBJ2-1	few	ASRTSGGPNEQF
TRBV20-1	.	TRBJ1-5	few	SAREAGSNQPQH
TRBV6-1	.	TRBJ1-1	.	ASSEDKVRTAEAF
TRBV2	TRBD1	TRBJ2-1	few	ASSGDRGVRAEQF
TRBV20-1	TRBD2	TRBJ2-3	.	SARLAGVTDTQY
TRBV27	.	TRBJ2-7	few	ASSFRQSYEQY
TRBV12-3/TRBV12-4	TRBD2	TRBJ2-7	.	ASNLSGRAYEQY
TRBV4-1	.	TRBJ1-4	few	ASSRVGQGNEKLFF
TRBV7-2	TRBD2	TRBJ2-7	.	ASSLRREGYEQY
TRBV28	.	TRBJ2-5	.	ASSLWDSTQY
TRBV7-2	.	TRBJ1-2	few	ASSLSANYGYT
TRBV28	.	TRBJ2-3	once	ASGLLSALDTQY
TRBV5-1	.	TRBJ2-5	.	ASSLNNPVQETQY
TRBV27	.	TRBJ1-2	few	ASSLEGHYGYT
TRBV12-3/TRBV12-4	.	TRBJ2-1	.	ASTRGTDNEQF
TRBV29-1	TRBD1	TRBJ2-1	many	SVEGTPGQRSLNEQF
TRBV20-1	.	TRBJ2-1	.	SARDRRPEGLVHNEQF
TRBV3-1	TRBD2	TRBJ2-7	.	ASSHAGGTYEQY
TRBV6-5	.	TRBJ1-2	few	ASSYSTARRTYGYT
TRBV7-8	TRBD2	TRBJ2-1	many	ASSLDLAASYNEQF
TRBV24-1	.	TRBJ2-3	many	ATSGRDKKVDTQY
TRBV4-2	TRBD2	TRBJ2-3	.	ASSQDHSGRHRGDTQY
TRBV5-1	TRBD1	TRBJ2-5	.	ASSSQGAETQY
TRBV7-8	.	TRBJ2-7	few	ASSRNVRDLTYGQY
TRBV5-1	.	TRBJ2-4	.	ASSPDPDNIQY
TRBV18	.	TRBJ2-7	few	ASSPMGARYEQY